These T cell receptor beta chains were read from a single sample in a study of regulatory T cells in long-lasting Graves disease. TCRdb reprocessed the multiplex PCR reads with MiXCR, giving one entry per CDR3 protein. The data hold roughly 420,000 distinct CDR3 sequences, with around 17% observed a single time. The same data also went into a second study, on T cells in Graves' hyperthyroidism and ophthalmopathy.

This specimen was peripheral blood mononuclear cells (PBMCs), taken at new diagnosis, from a patient treated with antithyroid drugs. These receptors all stem from a woman between 18 and 30 years old with Graves disease. Each CDR3 is given with its conserved first and last residue. A D gene is named only where the DNA matches it firmly. Expanded clones are given a class, and other clones once, few, many or no size at all.

TRBD1	NA	TRBJ1-5	TRBV7-9	CASSGGTGVGQPQHF	TGTGCCAGCAGCGGAGGGACAGGGGTCGGTCAGCCCCAGCATTTT
TRBD2	many	TRBJ2-7	TRBV13	CASSVGTSGRAGVIDEQYF	TGTGCCAGCAGCGTCGGGACTAGCGGGAGGGCCGGAGTTATCGACGAGCAGTACTTC
NA	NA	TRBJ2-2	TRBV4-1	CASSRESSRELFF	TGCGCCAGCAGCCGAGAGTCGTCCAGGGAGCTGTTTTTT
NA	many	TRBJ1-2	TRBV30	CAWSVAGLGYTF	TGTGCCTGGAGTGTGGCAGGGCTGGGCTACACCTTC
TRBD1	many	TRBJ2-7	TRBV29-1	CSVEEDTTGTDSYEQYF	TGCAGCGTTGAGGAGGACACAACCGGGACAGACTCCTACGAGCAGTACTTC
NA	NA	TRBJ1-1	TRBV14	CASSQYLNTEAFF	TGTGCCAGCAGCCAATACTTAAACACTGAAGCTTTCTTT
TRBD1	many	TRBJ2-7	TRBV29-1	CSVNTGAEQYF	TGCAGCGTGAACACAGGGGCCGAGCAGTACTTC
TRBD1	many	TRBJ2-7	TRBV7-9	CASSKPRDRGSGSYEQYF	TGTGCCAGCAGCAAACCCCGGGACAGGGGATCAGGGTCCTACGAGCAGTACTTC
NA	many	TRBJ2-7	TRBV28	CASRLTGIVYEQYF	TGTGCCAGCAGGCTTACGGGGATTGTCTACGAGCAGTACTTC
TRBD1	few	TRBJ2-2	TRBV9	CASSIGTGGTGELFF	TGTGCCAGCAGCATAGGGACAGGGGGCACCGGGGAGCTGTTTTTT
NA	few	TRBJ1-1	TRBV4-2	CASSQGPVGNTEAFF	TGTGCCAGCAGCCAAGGCCCAGTTGGGAACACTGAAGCTTTCTTT
TRBD2	many	TRBJ2-1	TRBV20-1	CSARDHGSGRYNEQFF	TGCAGTGCTAGAGATCACGGTAGCGGGAGGTACAATGAGCAGTTCTTC
NA	many	TRBJ2-7	TRBV28	CASSVQGPFGSYEQYF	TGTGCCAGCAGTGTTCAGGGCCCTTTTGGCTCCTACGAGCAGTACTTC
NA	NA	TRBJ2-1	TRBV4-2	CASSQDFSASRNEQFF	TGTGCCAGCAGCCAAGATTTTTCGGCCTCCCGCAATGAGCAGTTCTTC
NA	many	TRBJ1-5	TRBV15	CATSRDLRDSFNQPQHF	TGTGCCACCAGCAGAGATCTACGCGACAGCTTCAATCAGCCCCAGCATTTT
NA	many	TRBJ1-6	TRBV16	CASSQSEDTYNSPLHF	TGTGCCAGCAGCCAATCGGAGGACACCTATAATTCACCCCTCCACTTT
NA	many	TRBJ2-3	TRBV7-2	CASSLDSPDTQYF	TGTGCCAGCAGCTTAGATTCCCCAGATACGCAGTATTTT
NA	many	TRBJ2-1	TRBV6-2/TRBV6-3	CASSYSAGSPTNEQFF	TGTGCCAGCAGTTACTCTGCCGGATCCCCCACAAATGAGCAGTTCTTC
NA	many	TRBJ2-5	TRBV24-1	CATSDLGREETQYF	TGTGCCACCAGTGATTTGGGCCGGGAGGAGACCCAGTACTTC
NA	few	TRBJ2-5	TRBV6-1	CASSPRELRAQYF	TGTGCCAGCAGTCCCAGGGAACTTCGGGCCCAGTACTTC
NA	many	TRBJ2-5	TRBV12-3/TRBV12-4	CASSQRGDRETQYF	TGTGCCAGCAGCCAGAGGGGCGACCGGGAGACCCAGTACTTC
NA	NA	TRBJ1-1	TRBV4-3	CASSQDRENTEAFF	TGCGCCAGCAGCCAAGACAGGGAGAACACTGAAGCTTTCTTT
NA	many	TRBJ1-1	TRBV28	CASSLNNNVLNTEAFF	TGTGCCAGCAGTTTGAACAACAACGTTCTTAACACTGAAGCTTTCTTT
TRBD2	NA	TRBJ2-3	TRBV9	CASSVGGAGLATDTQYF	TGTGCCAGCAGCGTAGGAGGGGCGGGACTAGCCACAGATACGCAGTATTTT
TRBD1	many	TRBJ2-7	TRBV27	CASSPTGAEQYF	TGTGCCAGCAGTCCGACAGGGGCCGAGCAGTACTTC
NA	many	TRBJ1-4	TRBV30	CAWSGTRSEKLFF	TGTGCCTGGTCCGGGACAAGATCCGAAAAACTGTTTTTT
NA	NA	TRBJ1-5	TRBV12-3/TRBV12-4	CASSAGTPSNQPQHF	TGTGCCAGCAGTGCGGGGACACCTAGCAATCAGCCCCAGCATTTT
NA	NA	TRBJ2-1	TRBV6-2/TRBV6-3	CGSRRDSSSYNEQFF	TGTGGCAGTCGGAGGGACTCGAGCTCCTACAATGAGCAGTTCTTC
TRBD1	many	TRBJ2-5	TRBV7-6	CASRLQGGREETQYF	TGTGCCAGCAGACTACAGGGGGGAAGGGAAGAGACCCAGTACTTC
TRBD2	NA	TRBJ2-1	TRBV7-9	CASSSVGLAGTQSAYNEQFF	TGTGCCAGCAGCTCCGTGGGACTAGCGGGAACTCAGTCAGCCTACAATGAGCAGTTCTTC
NA	few	TRBJ1-2	TRBV19	CASSTWNANYGYTF	TGTGCCAGTAGTACCTGGAACGCTAACTATGGCTACACCTTC
TRBD2	few	TRBJ2-3	TRBV2	CASSLGLAESADTQYF	TGTGCCAGCAGTCTCGGACTAGCGGAGAGCGCAGATACGCAGTATTTT
NA	many	TRBJ2-2	TRBV28	CASSLQGSGELFF	TGTGCCAGCAGCCTGCAGGGGTCCGGGGAGCTGTTTTTT